Following are 24 T cell receptor beta chains from one sample sequenced in a study of T cells in Graves' hyperthyroidism and ophthalmopathy. Amplification of TCR beta CDR3 regions was performed using RNA transcripts as template. The TCR CDR3 first-round RT-PCR relied on the HTBI primer set. Using its own MiXCR run on the multiplex PCR reads, TCRdb lists one record per CDR3 protein. This table holds roughly 740,000 distinct CDR3 sequences, 16% found once. The sample comprised blood. The receptors stem from a man aged 18-30 years with Graves' hyperthyroidism.

The CDR3 spells CASSIQTGGALDGYTF. For the CDR3, the DNA is TGCGCCAGCAGCATTCAGACAGGGGGCGCACTGGATGGCTACACCTTC. The chain is built from TRBV5-1 and TRBJ1-2, with 10 bases fitting TRBD1. The CDR3 extends over 16 amino acids. V lost 4 bases and J lost 6; bases outside the gene matches: 12. CDR1 is SGHRS, CDR2 YFSETQ, per germline. Using reference TRBV5-1 and TRBJ1-2 for the parts outside the CDR3, the full variable domain is KAGVTQTPRYLIKTRGQQVTLSCSPISGHRSVSWYQQTPGQGLQFLFEYFSETQRNKGNFPGRFSGRQFSNSRSEMNVSTLELGDSALYLCASSIQTGGALDGYTFGSGTRLTVV.

This clonotype has only a few counts. The rearrangement links TRBV28 to TRBJ2-6, with unresolved D. The germline V gene has CDR1 MDHEN and CDR2 SYDVKM. The V end lost 10 bases, the J end lost 0 bases, and 10 bases lay between the germline ends. This CDR3 is built from 14 residues. Here the CDR3 DNA reads TGTGCCACCGGAGAGCGCTCTGGGGCCAACGTCCTGACTTTC. It is translated as CATGERSGANVLTF. Together with reference TRBV28 and TRBJ2-6, the CDR3 gives the full variable domain: DVKVTQSSRYLVKRTGEKVFLECVQDMDHENMFWYRQDPGLGLRLIYFSYDVKMKEKGDIPEGYSVSREKKERFSLILESASTNQTSMYLCATGERSGANVLTFGAGSRLTVL.

This clonotype was observed many times. The chain employs TRBV28 and TRBJ2-3; a weak D match, TRBD1 (5 bases). Trimming left V 7 bases short and J 6 bases short, with 14 bases between. The CDR3 loop spans 13 amino acids. In germline, CDR1 is MDHEN, CDR2 SYDVKM. The CDR3 sequence: CASMQGTRDTQYF. CDR3 coding DNA: TGTGCCAGCATGCAGGGCACGCGGGATACGCAGTATTTT.

This clonotype was recorded many times. The chain couples TRBV20-1 to TRBJ1-6; 7 nucleotides align to TRBD1. Unmatched junction bases numbered 9, after V lost 6 bases and J lost 7 bases. Looked up from germline, CDR1 is DFQATT and CDR2 is SNEGSKA (reference sequence). The CDR3 consists of 14 residues. The CDR3 DNA reads TGCAGTGCACCCAGGGGGACCAAAAATTCACCCCTCCACTTT. Protein product: CSAPRGTKNSPLHF.

This clonotype occurred a few times. The chain couples TRBV28 to TRBJ2-3; D is perhaps TRBD1 (5 bases). Per the germline V gene, CDR1 is MDHEN and CDR2 is SYDVKM. The CDR3 has 14 residues. Trimming shortened V by 5 bases and J by 4 bases, and 13 bases separated the two germline ends. Here the CDR3 DNA reads TGTGCCAGCAGTCCTCCCCGCAGGGCAGATACGCAGTATTTT. Translating gives CASSPPRRADTQYF. The whole variable domain, filled in from reference TRBV28 and TRBJ2-3, reads DVKVTQSSRYLVKRTGEKVFLECVQDMDHENMFWYRQDPGLGLRLIYFSYDVKMKEKGDIPEGYSVSREKKERFSLILESASTNQTSMYLCASSPPRRADTQYFGPGTRLTVL.

J is TRBJ2-3 and V is TRBV20-1, with 8 bases identical to TRBD2. This CDR3 has 15 residues. V shed 3 bases, J shed 1 base, and the junction held 6 bases outside the gene matches. Germline V gene lookup returns CDR1 DFQATT and CDR2 SNEGSKA (reference sequence). CDR3 DNA sequence: TGCAGTGCTAGCCGGAGCGGGAGTCGCACAGATACGCAGTATTTT. This encodes CSASRSGSRTDTQYF.

The V and J genes are TRBV6-6 and TRBJ1-2; D uncertain. CDR1 MNHNY and CDR2 SVGAGI come from the germline V gene (reference sequence). The V end was cut by 2 bases, the J end by 2 bases, with 6 bases between. CDR3 length equals 13 residues. The CDR3 DNA reads as TGTGCCAGCAGTTACGCGGGGAACTATGGCTACACCTTC. Its translation: CASSYAGNYGYTF.

This clonotype was counted a few times. The chain links TRBV29-1 to TRBJ1-3; D is ambiguous. From germline, CDR1 is SQVTM and CDR2 ANQGSEA. The length of the CDR3 is 14 residues. V shed 0 bases and J shed 8 bases, with 14 bases lying between them. The CDR3 nucleotides read TGCAGCGTTGAAGAGGGAAGGGAATGGGACACCATATATTTT. Its protein product is CSVEEGREWDTIYF.

This clonotype was counted a few times. In nucleotides, the CDR3 is TGTGCCAGTAGTCCCACCGTTGCCGGCGGCGAGCAGTACTTC. It translates to CASSPTVAGGEQYF. The gene calls are TRBV19 and TRBJ2-7; no firm D call. Trimming shortened V by 5 bases and J by 6 bases, and 17 bases separated the two germline ends. The CDR3 contains 14 residues. Looked up from germline, CDR1 is LNHDA and CDR2 is SQIVND (reference sequence).

This clonotype was seen at least ten times. The chain carries TRBV2 and TRBJ1-2, with unresolved D. Germline assignment: CDR1 SNHLY and CDR2 FYNNEI. The V and J ends lost 3 bases and 4 bases respectively, with 9 bases between them. The CDR3 has 13 amino acids. CDR3 nucleotide sequence: TGTGCCAGCAGTGAGGGCAGGCGCTATGGCTACACCTTC. Its protein is CASSEGRRYGYTF.

This clonotype was detected ten times or more. Written as DNA, the CDR3 is TGTGCCAGCACCATGGGCTACAGGGAACAAGGCTCCTACGAGCAGTACTTC. It specifies CASTMGYREQGSYEQYF. The chain recombines TRBV2 with TRBJ2-7, with D tentatively TRBD1 (6 bases). Trimming shortened V by 7 bases and J by 0 bases, and 22 bases separated the two germline ends. Germline CDR1 is SNHLY and CDR2 is FYNNEI. The CDR3 consists of 17 residues.

This clonotype was counted many times. V and J are TRBV28 and TRBJ2-6; D unresolved. The V gene's germline CDR1 is MDHEN and CDR2 SYDVKM. There are 15 residues in the CDR3. V lost 6 bases, J lost 4 bases, and 13 bases lay in between. CDR3 in DNA: TGTGCCAGCAGCGCAGGAGCGCTGGGGGCCAACGTCCTGACTTTC. It specifies CASSAGALGANVLTF.

This clonotype was recorded many times. The chain recombines TRBV27 with TRBJ2-3; the match to TRBD2 covers 9 bases. Germline loops: CDR1 MNHEY, CDR2 SMNVEV (reference sequence). The CDR3 length is 17 residues. With V trimmed by 0 bases and J by 3 bases, 7 bases remained unmatched. The CDR3 region is CASSLSAWREGTDTQYF. CDR3 coding DNA: TGTGCCAGCAGTTTATCGGCCTGGCGGGAGGGTACAGATACGCAGTATTTT.

The chain carries TRBV4-1 and TRBJ2-5; maybe TRBD2 (5 bases). Trimming removed 3 bases at V and 5 bases at J, with 13 bases between. The CDR3 loop spans 14 amino acids. The germline V gene has CDR1 MGHRA and CDR2 YSYEKL. The DNA for the CDR3 is TGCGCCAGCAGCCAGCCTGGGAGTTGGGAGACCCAGTACTTC. Amino acids: CASSQPGSWETQYF.

This clonotype was found once. This sequence may be a read error, since a much larger clone differs from it by one base. V gene TRBV12-3 or TRBV12-4 combines with J gene TRBJ2-7; D gene uncertain. This CDR3 region has 12 residues. CDR3 protein: CANSLRPYAQYF. For the CDR3, the DNA is TGTGCCAACAGTTTACGTCCCTACGCGCAGTACTTC.

This clonotype was recorded at least ten times. The genes are TRBV28 and TRBJ2-2; a possible D gene is TRBD1 (5 bases). Between the trimmed V and J ends, which lost 11 bases and 1 base, there was a span of 8 bases. Per the germline V gene, CDR1 is MDHEN and CDR2 is SYDVKM. This CDR3 has 12 amino acids. CDR3 bases: TGTGCCGGGCAGGGGAACACCGGGGAGCTGTTTTTT. It specifies CAGQGNTGELFF.

The V and J genes are TRBV10-3 and TRBJ1-2; TRBD1 matches 7 bases. Losses at the gene ends were 5 bases for V and 6 bases for J; bases not matched to a gene: 18. This CDR3 has 17 residues. Per germline, CDR1 ENHRY and CDR2 SYGVKD. The CDR3 spells CAISPHQRTGKMDGYTF. CDR3 DNA: TGTGCCATCAGTCCCCATCAACGGACAGGCAAAATGGATGGCTACACCTTC.

This clonotype was observed a few times. The V and J genes are TRBV13 and TRBJ2-7, with a tentative D call TRBD2 (6 bases). Germline V gene data show CDR1 as PRHDT and CDR2 as FYEKMQ (reference sequence). The CDR3 loop spans 14 amino acids. Trimming stripped 8 bases from V and 7 bases from J, with 21 bases between. As DNA, the CDR3 is TGTGCCAGCCATCCTCCCGGTCGTCGGGGGGAGCAGTACTTC. Its protein is CASHPPGRRGEQYF.

This clonotype has just a few counts. The chain recombines TRBV6-1 with TRBJ1-1; no clear D. Trimming pared 6 bases from V and 1 base from J, leaving 18 bases between. The CDR3 runs to 16 residues. Germline CDR1 and CDR2: MNHNS and SASEGT. The CDR3 bases are TGTGCCAGCAGGTTTTACAGTGATCTTTGGAACACTGAAGCTTTCTTT. This sequence encodes CASRFYSDLWNTEAFF.

This clonotype was counted at least ten times. V is TRBV6-2 or TRBV6-3 and J is TRBJ2-1; D gene ambiguous. This CDR3 comprises 11 residues. V lost 6 bases and J 7 bases, leaving 7 bases between the germline ends. Per germline, CDR1 MNHEY and CDR2 SVGEGT. Written as DNA, the CDR3 is TGTGCCAGCAGGGATATTAATGAGCAGTTCTTC. It yields the protein CASRDINEQFF.

The chain employs TRBV28 and TRBJ1-2; TRBD1 matches 7 bases. J gave up 8 bases and V 6 bases, and 12 bases lay outside the gene matches. The CDR3 runs 14 residues. Germline-derived CDR1 and CDR2 are MDHEN and SYDVKM. CDR3 sequence reads: CASRTGRELGGYTF. The CDR3 DNA sequence: TGTGCCAGCAGGACAGGGCGAGAATTGGGCGGCTACACCTTC.

The gene calls are TRBV7-8 and TRBJ1-1; weak D call: TRBD1 (6 bases). The length of the CDR3 is 15 residues. V shed 5 bases and J shed 5 bases, with 18 bases lying between them. Germline V CDR1 and CDR2: SGHVS, FQNEAQ. CDR3 sequence (DNA): TGTGCCAGCAGCCCCAGTACAGGGTTTTGGACTGAAGCTTTCTTT. Protein: CASSPSTGFWTEAFF.

Many counts were recorded for this clonotype. The chain couples TRBV7-9 to TRBJ2-1, with a possible D match to TRBD2 (6 bases). V lost 5 bases and J lost 5, with 13 bases in between. The CDR3 has 14 amino acids. From germline, CDR1 is SEHNR and CDR2 FQNEAQ (reference sequence). The CDR3 nucleotides are TGTGCCAGCAGCCCAAGGGACTCGGACAATGAGCAGTTCTTC. The encoded protein is CASSPRDSDNEQFF.

The rearrangement joins TRBV5-1 to TRBJ2-5, with 11 bases identical to TRBD2. The length of the CDR3 is 15 residues. The germline V gene encodes CDR1 SGHRS and CDR2 YFSETQ. Losses at the gene ends were 2 bases for V and 5 bases for J; bases not matched to a gene: 5. The CDR3 spells CASSLVAGGHETQYF. DNA of the CDR3: TGCGCCAGCAGCTTAGTAGCGGGAGGGCACGAGACCCAGTACTTC.